This TCR beta chain was recovered during a study of blood T cell repertoires in COVID-19. The CDR3 consists of 14 residues. Per germline, CDR1 MNHNS and CDR2 SASEGT. The ends were cut back, 2 bases at V and 6 bases at J, with 10 bases in the middle. Generated by immunoSEQ multiplex PCR, the TCRdb table keeps only in-frame clones and is missing some. The repertoire holds more than 450,000 clones, with about nine tenths as singletons. The source of this sequence is a woman aged 18-29 years who had recovered from COVID-19. The rearrangement links TRBV6-1 to TRBJ2-2; unclear D gene. Sequencing used PBMCs or T cells enriched from blood (not recorded which). For the CDR3, the DNA is TGTGCCAGCAGTGAAATCGCAGTGGCCGGGGAGCTGTTTTTT. It is translated as CASSEIAVAGELFF.